These 13 T cell receptor beta chains share one sample of origin, sequenced in a study of T cells expressing NK-cell markers (dated by TCRdb to about 2020). Library creation used 5' RACE. The run used an Illumina HiSeq 2000. The reads were reprocessed in TCRdb, with one entry per CDR3 protein sequence and no accompanying DNA. This sample's table carries 130,000 to 150,000 distinct CDR3 sequences. The biggest ten clones account for roughly 12% of the sample. The sample taken for sequencing was blood T cells: a sorted CD56 or NKG2C T cell subset, CD4+ or CD8+ T cells, or bulk PBMC T cells (not recorded which). These receptor sequences come from a man in his late teens or twenties in good health. Donor details come from another sample of the same person, matched by shared clones.

V gene TRBV5-1 combines with J gene TRBJ1-6; TCRdb reports TRBD1, a call that lacks DNA to check it against. Looked up from germline, CDR1 is SGHRS and CDR2 is YFSETQ. This CDR3 spans 15 amino acids. The CDR3 protein is CASRGTEGFDSPLHF.

This chain connects TRBV6-2 or TRBV6-3 to TRBJ2-1; TCRdb indicates TRBD2, and absent DNA this call remains unverified. Germline assignment: CDR1 MNHEY and CDR2 SVGEGT. CDR3 length: 19 residues. The CDR3 loop is CASSYSGLAGIPSYNEQFF.

The chain has TRBV5-1 and TRBJ1-1. There are 15 residues in the CDR3. Per germline, CDR1 SGHRS and CDR2 YFSETQ. CDR3 region: CASSLDQGSGTEAFF.

The rearrangement joins TRBV29-1 to TRBJ2-1; TCRdb names TRBD1, which stays unverified in the absence of DNA. Germline loops: CDR1 SQVTM, CDR2 ANQGSEA. The CDR3 has 15 amino acids. The CDR3 reads CSVEARDRALFEQFF.

The chain is built from TRBV6-5 and TRBJ2-1; TCRdb gives TRBD1 as the D gene, but with no DNA this cannot be confirmed. Per germline, CDR1 MNHEY and CDR2 SVGAGI. CDR3 length: 14 amino acids. CDR3 residues: CASSYSPGNNEQFF.

The rearrangement joins TRBV12-3 or TRBV12-4 to TRBJ2-7; the TCRdb call, TRBD1, lacks DNA for checking. The CDR3 runs 17 residues. The CDR3 reads CASSTPGSRFDSYEQYF.

CDR3 region: CSASGTGGSPFYEQYF. V gene TRBV20-1 combines with J gene TRBJ2-7; the TCRdb call, TRBD1, lacks DNA for checking. CDR1 and CDR2 (germline): DFQATT, SNEGSKA (reference sequence). This CDR3 has 16 amino acids.

This chain links TRBV6-5 with TRBJ1-1. The length of the CDR3 is 13 residues. CDR1 MNHEY and CDR2 SVGAGI come from the germline V gene. The CDR3 spells CASSYRAVAEAFF.

V is TRBV5-4 and J is TRBJ2-1; TCRdb outputs TRBD1, but without DNA this stays unchecked. CDR1 is SGHNT and CDR2 is YYREEE in the germline V gene (reference sequence). CDR3 length: 18 residues. The CDR3 spells CASSLEWGQGGPYNEQFF.

The rearrangement links TRBV29-1 to TRBJ2-7; absent DNA, TCRdb's TRBD2 call cannot be checked. The CDR3 is made up of 17 amino acids. Per the germline V gene, CDR1 is SQVTM and CDR2 is ANQGSEA. CDR3 amino acids: CSVEDPRGLGGSYEQYF.

This chain links TRBV29-1 with TRBJ2-3. Per germline, CDR1 SQVTM and CDR2 ANQGSEA. The CDR3 extends over 15 amino acids. The CDR3 sequence: CSVEGLFAYTDTQYF.

The chain couples TRBV11-2 to TRBJ2-7. Germline CDR1 is SGHAT and CDR2 is FQNNGV. The CDR3 runs to 15 residues. CDR3 residues: CASRALPAETYEQYF.

The chain couples TRBV27 to TRBJ1-5; there is no DNA to check the TCRdb D call of TRBD1. Germline values: CDR1 MNHEY, CDR2 SMNVEV (reference sequence). This CDR3 has 14 amino acids. This CDR3 reads CASSFGAGNQPQHF.